This T cell receptor (beta chain) appears in the sequencing data of a study of T cell changes during pregnancy in multiple sclerosis. Germline CDR1 reads SEHNR; CDR2 reads FQNEAQ (reference sequence). Trimming cost V 3 bases and J 2 bases, with 10 bases left between them. The CDR3 covers 14 residues. The table came from immunoSEQ multiplex PCR; TCRdb's copy has only in-frame clones and leaves some out. Of just under 45,000 clones in the sample, about 96% were seen once. The sequences come from peripheral blood, collected in the second trimester of pregnancy. The TCR was taken from a female donor with multiple sclerosis, enrolled in a pregnancy study. The rearrangement links TRBV7-9 to TRBJ2-5, with D unclear. The CDR3 DNA sequence: TGTGCCAGCAGCTTCCAGGAAAAACAAGAGACCCAGTACTTC. It yields the protein CASSFQEKQETQYF.